The TCR beta chain under discussion was sequenced for a study of control samples from healthy donors and cancer patients. TCRdb's copy holds only in-frame clones and misses some; the assay was immunoSEQ multiplex PCR. This table has about 140,000 clones, 91% appearing once. The CDR3 runs 13 residues. The germline gives CDR1 LGHNA, CDR2 YNFKEQ. Trimming stripped 0 bases from V and 3 bases from J, with 5 bases between. Sample: blood. This TCR was sampled from a man in his late teens or twenties in good health. The chain has TRBV4-2 and TRBJ1-2; no clear D gene. CDR3 sequence (DNA): TGTGCCAGCAGCCAAGAGGAGGACTATGGCTACACCTTC. Its protein is CASSQEEDYGYTF.